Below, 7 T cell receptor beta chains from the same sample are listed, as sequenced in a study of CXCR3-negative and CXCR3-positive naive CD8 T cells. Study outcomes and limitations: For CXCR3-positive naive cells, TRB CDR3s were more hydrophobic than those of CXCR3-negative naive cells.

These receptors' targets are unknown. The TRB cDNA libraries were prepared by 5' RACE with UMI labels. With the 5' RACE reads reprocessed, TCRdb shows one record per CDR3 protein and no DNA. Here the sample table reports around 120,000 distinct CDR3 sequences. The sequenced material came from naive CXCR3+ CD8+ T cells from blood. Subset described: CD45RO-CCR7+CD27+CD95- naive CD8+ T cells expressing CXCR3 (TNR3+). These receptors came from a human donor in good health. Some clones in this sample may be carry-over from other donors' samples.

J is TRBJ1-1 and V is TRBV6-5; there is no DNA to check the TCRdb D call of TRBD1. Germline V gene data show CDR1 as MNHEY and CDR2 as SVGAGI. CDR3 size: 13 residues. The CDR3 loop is CASLTPGNTEAFF.

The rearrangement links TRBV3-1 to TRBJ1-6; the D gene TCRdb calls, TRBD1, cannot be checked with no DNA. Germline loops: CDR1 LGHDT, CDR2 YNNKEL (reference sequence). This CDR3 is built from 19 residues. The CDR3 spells CASSPGTGVLSSYNSPLHF. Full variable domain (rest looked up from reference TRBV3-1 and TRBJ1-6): DTAVSQTPKYLVTQMGNDKSIKCEQNLGHDTMYWYKQDSKKFLKIMFSYNNKELIINETVPNRFSPKSPDKAHLNLHINSLELGDSAVYFCASSPGTGVLSSYNSPLHFGNGTRLTVT.

CDR3: CASSLTRGENTEAFF. This chain connects TRBV7-3 to TRBJ1-1; TCRdb reports TRBD1, a call that lacks DNA to check it against. The CDR3 is made up of 15 amino acids. CDR1 is SGHTA, CDR2 FQGTGA, per germline.

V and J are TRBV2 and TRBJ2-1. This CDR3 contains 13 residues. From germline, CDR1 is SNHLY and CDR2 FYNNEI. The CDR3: CASSETGYNEQFF.

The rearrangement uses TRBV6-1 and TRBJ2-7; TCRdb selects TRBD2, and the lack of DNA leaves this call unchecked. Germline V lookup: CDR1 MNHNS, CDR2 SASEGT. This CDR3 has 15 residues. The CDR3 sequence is CASSESSSGEDEQYF.

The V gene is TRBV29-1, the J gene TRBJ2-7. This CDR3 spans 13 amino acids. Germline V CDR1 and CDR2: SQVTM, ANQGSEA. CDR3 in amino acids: CSVFYYAFYEQYF.

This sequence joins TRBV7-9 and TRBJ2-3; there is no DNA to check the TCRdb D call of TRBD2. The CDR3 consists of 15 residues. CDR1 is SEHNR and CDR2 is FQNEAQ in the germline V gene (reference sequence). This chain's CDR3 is CASPGVTGAPDTQYF.